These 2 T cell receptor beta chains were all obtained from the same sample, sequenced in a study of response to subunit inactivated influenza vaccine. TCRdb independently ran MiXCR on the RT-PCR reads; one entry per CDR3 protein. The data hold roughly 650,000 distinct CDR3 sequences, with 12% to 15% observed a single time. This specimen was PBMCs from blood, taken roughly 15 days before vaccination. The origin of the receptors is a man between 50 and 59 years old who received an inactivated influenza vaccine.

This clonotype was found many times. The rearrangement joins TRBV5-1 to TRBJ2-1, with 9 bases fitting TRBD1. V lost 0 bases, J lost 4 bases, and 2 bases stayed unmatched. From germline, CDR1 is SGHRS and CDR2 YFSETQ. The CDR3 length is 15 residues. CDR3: CASSLETGGYNEQFF. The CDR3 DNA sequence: TGCGCCAGCAGCTTGGAGACAGGGGGTTACAATGAGCAGTTCTTC.

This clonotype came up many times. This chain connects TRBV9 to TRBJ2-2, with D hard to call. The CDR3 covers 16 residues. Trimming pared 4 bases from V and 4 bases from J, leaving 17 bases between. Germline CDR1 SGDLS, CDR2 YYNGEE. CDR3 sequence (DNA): TGTGCCAGCAGCCTGCTCGCCACTCCTGTCACCGGGGAGCTGTTTTTT. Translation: CASSLLATPVTGELFF. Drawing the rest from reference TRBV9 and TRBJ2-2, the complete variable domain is DSGVTQTPKHLITATGQRVTLRCSPRSGDLSVYWYQQSLDQGLQFLIQYYNGEERAKGNILERFSAQQFPDLHSELNLSSLELGDSALYFCASSLLATPVTGELFFGEGSRLTVL.